A selection of T cell receptor beta chains follows, all from one sample in a study of CD8+ T cells in alopecia areata. Repertoires were generated with immunoSEQ multiplex PCR, while TCRdb's copy carries only in-frame clones and drops some. The data show about 140,000 clones, 51% seen once. Sequences were derived from CD4+ T cells sorted from blood, sampled at week 0. The receptors shown here come from a human donor with alopecia areata. Both conserved end residues are part of each CDR3. The D gene is left open where the match is weak. The listing skips clone size in some rows; elsewhere it reads once, few, many or a size class.

j_call clone_size v_call d_call cdr3_aa cdr3_nt
TRBJ2-5 NA TRBV4-2 TRBD2 CASSLSYSGNHQETQYF TGTGCCAGCAGCCTCAGTTATAGCGGGAATCACCAAGAGACCCAGTACTTC
TRBJ2-1 few TRBV28 NA CASSLGGHNEQFF TGTGCCAGCAGTTTGGGGGGGCACAATGAGCAGTTCTTC
TRBJ1-1 NA TRBV30 NA CALGSEVEAFF TGTGCCCTGGGGTCGGAGGTGGAAGCTTTCTTT
TRBJ2-2 few TRBV10-3 TRBD1 CAISGDKGQRSPGELFF TGTGCCATCAGTGGGGACAAGGGACAGCGATCACCCGGGGAGCTGTTTTTT
TRBJ2-5 once TRBV4-2 NA CASSQALQATQYF TGTGCCAGCAGCCAAGCCCTTCAGGCAACCCAGTACTTC
TRBJ1-4 NA TRBV30 NA CAWSGTATEKLFF TGTGCCTGGAGTGGGACAGCGACGGAAAAACTGTTTTTT
TRBJ2-5 few TRBV5-1 NA CASTSAPGPQYF TGCGCCAGCACGTCGGCCCCCGGTCCCCAGTACTTC
TRBJ2-6 few TRBV28 NA CASSDSGANVLTF TGTGCCAGCAGCGACTCTGGGGCCAACGTCCTGACTTTC
TRBJ2-1 few TRBV5-1 NA CASGSTGAYNEQFF TGCGCCAGCGGATCGACAGGAGCCTACAATGAGCAGTTCTTC
TRBJ2-7 NA TRBV23-1 NA CASCRGYEQYF TGCGCCAGCTGTCGCGGCTACGAGCAGTACTTC